This TCR beta chain came from a study of blood T cell repertoires in COVID-19. The trim removed 2 bases at V and 4 bases at J, leaving 12 bases unmatched. The CDR3 loop spans 17 amino acids. Germline values: CDR1 MDHEN, CDR2 SYDVKM. Method: immunoSEQ multiplex PCR; TCRdb's copy keeps in-frame clones and lacks some. The data contain fewer than 200,000 clones, 60% to 85% of them seen just once; the ten biggest clones take up around 8.1%. This clone was detected only once. Sequencing was performed on peripheral blood. The chain employs TRBV28 and TRBJ2-5; TRBD2 matches at 8 bases. The sequence derives from a woman in her sixties or seventies with COVID-19, enrolled during active disease. The CDR3 here is CASSLPAGGLWPETQYF. The CDR3 region has the DNA TGTGCCAGCAGTTTACCGGCGGGGGGCCTATGGCCAGAGACCCAGTACTTC.